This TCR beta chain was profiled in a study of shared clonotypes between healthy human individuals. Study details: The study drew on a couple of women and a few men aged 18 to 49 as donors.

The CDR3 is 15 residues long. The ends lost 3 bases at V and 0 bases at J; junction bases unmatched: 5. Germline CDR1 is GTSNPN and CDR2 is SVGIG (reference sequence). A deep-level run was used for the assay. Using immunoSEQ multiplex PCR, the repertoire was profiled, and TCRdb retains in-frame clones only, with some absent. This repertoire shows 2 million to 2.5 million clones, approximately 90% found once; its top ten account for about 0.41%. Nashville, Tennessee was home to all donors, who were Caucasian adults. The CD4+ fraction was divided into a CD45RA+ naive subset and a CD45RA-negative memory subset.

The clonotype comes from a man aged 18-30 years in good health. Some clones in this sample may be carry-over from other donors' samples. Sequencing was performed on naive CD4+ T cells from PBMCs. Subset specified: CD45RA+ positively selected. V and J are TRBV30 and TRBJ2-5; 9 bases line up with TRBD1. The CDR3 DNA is TGTGCCTGGAGGGTAGGACAGGGGTACCAAGAGACCCAGTACTTC. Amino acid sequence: CAWRVGQGYQETQYF. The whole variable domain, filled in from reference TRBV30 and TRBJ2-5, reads SQTIHQWPATLVQPVGSPLSLECTVEGTSNPNLYWYRQAAGRGLQLLFYSVGIGQISSEVPQNLSASRPQDRQFILSSKKLLLSDSGFYLCAWRVGQGYQETQYFGPGTRLLVL.